This TCR beta chain came from a study of T cells in Graves' hyperthyroidism and ophthalmopathy. This clonotype occurred a few times. Amplification of TCR beta CDR3 regions was performed using RNA transcripts as template. First-round RT-PCR of the TCR CDR3 relied on the HTBI primer set. TCRdb processed the multiplex PCR reads anew with MiXCR; each CDR3 protein has one entry. The sample lists 500,000 to 600,000 distinct CDR3 sequences; 15% to 20% were seen once. V was shortened by 3 bases and J by 5 bases, with 17 bases between the two germline ends. This CDR3 region has 16 residues. The V gene's germline CDR1 is SGHRS and CDR2 YFSETQ.

Sequencing was carried out using blood. V usage is TRBV5-1 and J usage is TRBJ1-4, with a weak D call TRBD1 (6 bases). This TCR derives from a woman aged 18-29 years with Graves' hyperthyroidism. The CDR3 bases are TGCGCCAGCAGCTCATTTTATGGGGGGCGAAATGAAAAACTGTTTTTT. Translation gives CASSSFYGGRNEKLFF. Together with reference TRBV5-1 and TRBJ1-4, the CDR3 gives the full variable domain: KAGVTQTPRYLIKTRGQQVTLSCSPISGHRSVSWYQQTPGQGLQFLFEYFSETQRNKGNFPGRFSGRQFSNSRSEMNVSTLELGDSALYLCASSSFYGGRNEKLFFGSGTQLSVL.